These 4 T cell receptor beta chains came from one sample sequenced in a study of T cells in localized non-small cell lung cancer. Assay: immunoSEQ multiplex PCR; the TCRdb copy retains only in-frame clones and omits some. The sample shows under 1,200 clones, 20% to 25% of them seen only once. The specimen was normal lung tissue next to the tumor, collected before any cancer treatment. These receptors came from a woman aged 40-75 years with stage I lung adenocarcinoma.

Relative to its sample, this clone is medium-sized (0.01 to 0.1%). The chain couples TRBV4-1 to TRBJ2-2; TRBD2 matches at 10 bases. The J segment lost 7 bases and the V segment lost 5 bases, leaving 10 bases of the junction unmatched. There are 16 residues in the CDR3. Germline V gene data show CDR1 as MGHRA and CDR2 as YSYEKL. This CDR3 reads CASSGWASGGGGELFF. In DNA, the CDR3 is TGCGCCAGCAGCGGGTGGGCTAGCGGGGGTGGCGGGGAGCTGTTTTTT.

The table lists this clone with a few counts. The chain couples TRBV6-7 to TRBJ1-1; D uncertain. TRBV6-7 is an open reading frame, and its role is uncertain. The V end was cut by 10 bases, the J end by 4 bases, with 10 bases between. This CDR3 has 11 amino acids. The chain's CDR3 is CATIDVTEAFF. The CDR3 DNA follows: TGTGCCACCATTGATGTCACTGAAGCTTTCTTT.

This clone occurred a few times. V gene TRBV11-3 combines with J gene TRBJ2-5; D possibly corresponds to TRBD2 (6 bases). Germline V CDR1 and CDR2: SGHNT, YENEEA. V lost 5 bases and J 5 bases, leaving 21 bases between the germline ends. This CDR3 contains 16 residues. The CDR3 protein is CASSLPRRLVGETQYF. DNA for the CDR3: TGTGCCAGCAGCCTCCCGAGAAGACTAGTGGGGGAGACCCAGTACTTC. Looking up the rest from reference TRBV11-3 and TRBJ2-5 gives the full variable domain: EAGVVQSPRYKIIEKKQPVAFWCNPISGHNTLYWYLQNLGQGPELLIRYENEEAVDDSQLPKDRFSAERLKGVDSTLKIQPAELGDSAVYLCASSLPRRLVGETQYFGPGTRLLVL.

The V and J genes are TRBV6-8 and TRBJ2-1, with 8 bases matching TRBD2. This CDR3 contains 15 residues. Germline CDR1 and CDR2: MNHGY and SAAAGT. V dropped 5 bases and J dropped 4; count of bases not matched to a gene: 7. The CDR3 DNA reads as TGTGCCAGCAGTCATACTAGCGGAGAATACAATGAGCAGTTCTTC. Residues: CASSHTSGEYNEQFF.